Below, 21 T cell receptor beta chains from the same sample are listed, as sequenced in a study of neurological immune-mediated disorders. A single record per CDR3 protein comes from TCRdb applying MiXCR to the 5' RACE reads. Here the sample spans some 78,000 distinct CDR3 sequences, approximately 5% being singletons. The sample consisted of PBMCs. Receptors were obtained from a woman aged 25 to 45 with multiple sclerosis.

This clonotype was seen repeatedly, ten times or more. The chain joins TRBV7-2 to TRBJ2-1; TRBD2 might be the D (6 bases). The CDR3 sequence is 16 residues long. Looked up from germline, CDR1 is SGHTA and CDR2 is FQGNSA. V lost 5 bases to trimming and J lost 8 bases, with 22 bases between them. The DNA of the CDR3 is TGTGCCAGCAGCCAGGAGGGACTTTCCCCGGGGTATGAGCAGTTCTTC. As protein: CASSQEGLSPGYEQFF.

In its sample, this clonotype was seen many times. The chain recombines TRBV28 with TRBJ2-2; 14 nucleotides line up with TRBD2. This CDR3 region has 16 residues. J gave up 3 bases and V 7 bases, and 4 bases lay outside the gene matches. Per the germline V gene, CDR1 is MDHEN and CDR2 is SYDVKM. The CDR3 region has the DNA TGTGCCAGCACCACGGGACTAGCGGGAGACACCGGGGAGCTGTTTTTT. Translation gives CASTTGLAGDTGELFF.

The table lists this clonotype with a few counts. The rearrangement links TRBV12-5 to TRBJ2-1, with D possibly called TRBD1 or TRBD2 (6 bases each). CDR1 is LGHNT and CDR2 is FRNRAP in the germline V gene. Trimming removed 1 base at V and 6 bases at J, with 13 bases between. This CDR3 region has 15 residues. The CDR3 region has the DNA TGTGCTAGTGGTTTGGGGGGGGCGCTCCCCAATGAGCAGTTCTTC. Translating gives CASGLGGALPNEQFF. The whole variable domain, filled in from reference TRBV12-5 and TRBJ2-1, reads DARVTQTPRHKVTEMGQEVTMRCQPILGHNTVFWYRQTMMQGLELLAYFRNRAPLDDSGMPKDRFSAEMPDATLATLKIQPSEPRDSAVYFCASGLGGALPNEQFFGPGTRLTVL.

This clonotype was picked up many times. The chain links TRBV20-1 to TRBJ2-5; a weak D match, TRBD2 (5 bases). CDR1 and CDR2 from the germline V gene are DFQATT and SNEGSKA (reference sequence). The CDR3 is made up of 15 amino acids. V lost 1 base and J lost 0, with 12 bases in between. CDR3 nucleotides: TGCAGTGCTAGAGGGCTTCTAGCTGACCAAGAGACCCAGTACTTC. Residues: CSARGLLADQETQYF.

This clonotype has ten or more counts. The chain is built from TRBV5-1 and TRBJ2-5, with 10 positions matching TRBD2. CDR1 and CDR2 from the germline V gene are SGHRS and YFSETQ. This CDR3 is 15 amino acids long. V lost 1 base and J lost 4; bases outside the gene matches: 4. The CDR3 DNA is TGCGCCAGCAGCTTGACGAGACTAGCGGGAGAGACCCAGTACTTC. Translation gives CASSLTRLAGETQYF.

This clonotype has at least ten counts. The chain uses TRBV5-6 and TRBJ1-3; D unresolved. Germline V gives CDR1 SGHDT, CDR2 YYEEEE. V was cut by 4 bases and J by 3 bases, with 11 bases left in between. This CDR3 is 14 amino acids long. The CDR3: CASSHFRRGNTIYF. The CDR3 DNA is TGTGCCAGCAGCCACTTCCGGCGTGGAAACACCATATATTTT.

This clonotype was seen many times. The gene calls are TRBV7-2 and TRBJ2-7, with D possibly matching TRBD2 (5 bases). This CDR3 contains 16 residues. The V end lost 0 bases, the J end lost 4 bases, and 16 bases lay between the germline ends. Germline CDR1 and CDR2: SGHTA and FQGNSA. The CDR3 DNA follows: TGTGCCAGCAGCTTAGCTGGGTCGAGCGGTTTATACGAGCAGTACTTC. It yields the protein CASSLAGSSGLYEQYF.

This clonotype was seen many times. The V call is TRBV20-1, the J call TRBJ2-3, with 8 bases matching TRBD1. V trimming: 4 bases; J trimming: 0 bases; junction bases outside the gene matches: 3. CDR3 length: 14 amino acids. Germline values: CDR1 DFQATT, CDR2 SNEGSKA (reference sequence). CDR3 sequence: CSANRQGSTDTQYF. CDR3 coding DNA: TGCAGTGCTAACCGACAGGGGAGCACAGATACGCAGTATTTT.

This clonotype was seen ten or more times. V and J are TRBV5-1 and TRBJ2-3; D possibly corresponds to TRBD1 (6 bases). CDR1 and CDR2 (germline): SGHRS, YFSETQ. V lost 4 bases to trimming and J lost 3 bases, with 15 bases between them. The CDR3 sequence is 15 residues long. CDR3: CASSGLDSGTDTQYF. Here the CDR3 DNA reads TGCGCCAGCAGCGGACTGGACAGTGGGACAGATACGCAGTATTTT.

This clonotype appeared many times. The CDR3 bases are TGTGCCAGCAGTTCGGAAGGTCAGCCCCAGCATTTT. It codes for CASSSEGQPQHF. The chain carries TRBV27 and TRBJ1-5; D call uncertain. The germline gives CDR1 MNHEY, CDR2 SMNVEV (reference sequence). V lost 4 bases and J lost 6, with 7 bases in between. CDR3 size: 12 residues.

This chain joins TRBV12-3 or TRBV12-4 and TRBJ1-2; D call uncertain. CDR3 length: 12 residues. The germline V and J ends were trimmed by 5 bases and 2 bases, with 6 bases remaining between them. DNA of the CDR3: TGTGCCAGCAGTCACAAGAACTATGGCTACACCTTC. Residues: CASSHKNYGYTF.

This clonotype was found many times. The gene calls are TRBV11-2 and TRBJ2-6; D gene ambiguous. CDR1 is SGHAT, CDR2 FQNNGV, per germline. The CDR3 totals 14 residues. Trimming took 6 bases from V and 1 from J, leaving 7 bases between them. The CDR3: CASRPTSGANVLTF. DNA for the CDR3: TGTGCCAGCAGACCCACTTCTGGGGCCAACGTCCTGACTTTC.

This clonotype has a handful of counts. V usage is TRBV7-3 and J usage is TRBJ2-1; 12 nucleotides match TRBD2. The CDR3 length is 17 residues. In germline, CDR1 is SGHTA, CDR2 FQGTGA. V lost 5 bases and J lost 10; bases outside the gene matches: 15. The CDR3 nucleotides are TGTGCCAGCAGCACCAGCCGACTAGCGGGGGCCCCTAGGGAGCAGTTCTTC. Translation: CASSTSRLAGAPREQFF.

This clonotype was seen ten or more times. The CDR3: CASSLMLEGSYNEQFF. The CDR3 DNA sequence: TGTGCCAGCAGCTTGATGCTTGAGGGCTCCTACAATGAGCAGTTCTTC. The V and J genes are TRBV5-6 and TRBJ2-1; D possibly corresponds to TRBD2 (5 bases). CDR3 length: 16 residues. CDR1 is SGHDT, CDR2 YYEEEE, per germline. V lost 1 base to trimming and J lost 0 bases, with 11 bases between them.

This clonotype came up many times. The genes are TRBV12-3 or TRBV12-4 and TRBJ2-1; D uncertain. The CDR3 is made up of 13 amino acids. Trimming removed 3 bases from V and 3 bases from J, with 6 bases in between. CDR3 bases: TGTGCCAGCAGTTTCGACGGCTACAATGAGCAGTTCTTC. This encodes CASSFDGYNEQFF.

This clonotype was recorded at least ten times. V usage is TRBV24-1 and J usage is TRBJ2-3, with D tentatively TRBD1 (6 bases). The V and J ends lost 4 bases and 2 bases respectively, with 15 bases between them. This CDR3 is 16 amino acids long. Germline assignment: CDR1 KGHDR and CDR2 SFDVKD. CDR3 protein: CATSDLTGGPTDTQYF. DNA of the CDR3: TGTGCCACCAGTGACCTGACAGGAGGCCCCACAGATACGCAGTATTTT.

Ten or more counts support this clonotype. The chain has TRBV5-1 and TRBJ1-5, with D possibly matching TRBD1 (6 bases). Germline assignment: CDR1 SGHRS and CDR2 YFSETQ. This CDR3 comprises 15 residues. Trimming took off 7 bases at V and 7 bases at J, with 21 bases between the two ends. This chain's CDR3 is CASRLSGHPAQPQHF. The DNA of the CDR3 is TGCGCCAGCCGACTATCGGGACACCCAGCCCAGCCCCAGCATTTT.

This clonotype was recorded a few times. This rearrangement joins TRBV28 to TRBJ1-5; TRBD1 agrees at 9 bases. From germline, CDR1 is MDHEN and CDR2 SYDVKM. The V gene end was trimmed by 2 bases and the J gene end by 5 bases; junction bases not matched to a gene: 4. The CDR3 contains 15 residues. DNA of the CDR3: TGTGCCAGCAGTTTACCGACAGGGGGTTATCAGCCCCAGCATTTT. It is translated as CASSLPTGGYQPQHF.

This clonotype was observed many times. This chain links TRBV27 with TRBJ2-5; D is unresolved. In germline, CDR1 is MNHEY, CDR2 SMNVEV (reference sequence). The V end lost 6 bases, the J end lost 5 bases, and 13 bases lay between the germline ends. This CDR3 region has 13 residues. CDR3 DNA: TGTGCCAGCAGCCCGCCGCCCCTGGAGACCCAGTACTTC. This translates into CASSPPPLETQYF.

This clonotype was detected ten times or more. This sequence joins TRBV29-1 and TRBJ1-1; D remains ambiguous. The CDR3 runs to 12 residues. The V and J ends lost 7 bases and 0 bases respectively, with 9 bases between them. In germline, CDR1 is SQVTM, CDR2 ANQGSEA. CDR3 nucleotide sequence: TGCAGCGCTATCTTTTTGAACACTGAAGCTTTCTTT. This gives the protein CSAIFLNTEAFF.

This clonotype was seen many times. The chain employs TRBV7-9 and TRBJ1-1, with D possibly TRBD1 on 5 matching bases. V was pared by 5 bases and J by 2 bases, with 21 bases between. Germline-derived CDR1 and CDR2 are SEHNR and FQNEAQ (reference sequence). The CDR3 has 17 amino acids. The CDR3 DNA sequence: TGTGCCAGCAGCGCGCCCCCCCAGGGAAGGGCTAACACTGAAGCTTTCTTT. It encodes CASSAPPQGRANTEAFF.